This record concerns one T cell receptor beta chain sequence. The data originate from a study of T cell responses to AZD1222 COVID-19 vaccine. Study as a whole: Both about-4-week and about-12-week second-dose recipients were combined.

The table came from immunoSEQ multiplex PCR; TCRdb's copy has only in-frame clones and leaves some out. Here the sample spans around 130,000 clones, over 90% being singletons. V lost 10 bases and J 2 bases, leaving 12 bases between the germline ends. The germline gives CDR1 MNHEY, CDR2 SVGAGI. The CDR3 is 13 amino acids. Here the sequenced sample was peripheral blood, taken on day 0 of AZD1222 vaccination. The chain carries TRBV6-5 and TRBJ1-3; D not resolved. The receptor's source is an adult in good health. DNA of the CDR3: TGTGCCACCACGCCGGGGACTGGAAACACCATATATTTT. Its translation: CATTPGTGNTIYF.